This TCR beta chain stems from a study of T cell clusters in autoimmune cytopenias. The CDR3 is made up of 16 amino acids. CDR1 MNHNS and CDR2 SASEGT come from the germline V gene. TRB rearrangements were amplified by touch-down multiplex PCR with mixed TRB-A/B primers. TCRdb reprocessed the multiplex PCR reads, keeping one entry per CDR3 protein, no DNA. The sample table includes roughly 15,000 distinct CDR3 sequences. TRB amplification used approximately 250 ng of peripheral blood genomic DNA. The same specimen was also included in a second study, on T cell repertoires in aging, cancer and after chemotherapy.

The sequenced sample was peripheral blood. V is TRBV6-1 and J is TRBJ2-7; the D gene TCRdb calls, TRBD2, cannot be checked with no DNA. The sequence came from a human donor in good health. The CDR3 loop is CASSYVRLAGDSEQYF.